This T cell receptor beta chain was obtained from a study of blood T cell repertoires in COVID-19. For the study at large: Samples representing acute and convalescent COVID-19 were sourced from the United States, Italy and Spain. Sources were T cells, B-cell-depleted T cells, or PBMCs; the material itself was cDNA or gDNA.

Original processing methods: Amplification with reference gene primers provided the estimates of nucleated cell counts. The protocol was immunoSEQ multiplex PCR, while the TCRdb copy is restricted to in-frame clones and leaves out a portion. V, J and clone size were drawn from that table, and D and trimming were deduced from the DNA. The table shows under 300,000 clones, with 80% to 90% occurring only once. This CDR3 spans 17 amino acids. The germline V gene has CDR1 LNHNV and CDR2 YYDKDF (reference sequence). Trimming took 4 bases from V and 6 from J; bases not matched to a gene: 12. Remarks on this clone: The same CDR3 is also encoded by other DNA sequences in this sample.

The rearrangement uses TRBV15 and TRBJ2-2; 9 bases line up with TRBD2. What was sequenced was PBMCs or T cells enriched from blood (not recorded which). This TCR was sampled from a woman between 45 and 65 years old who had recovered from COVID-19. CDR3 sequence (DNA): TGTGCCACCAGCAAACACGGGGGACTAGCTGAGGCCGGGGAGCTGTTTTTT. It translates to CATSKHGGLAEAGELFF.